This T cell receptor beta chain came from a study of T cell responses to AZD1222 COVID-19 vaccine. Measured with immunoSEQ multiplex PCR; TCRdb has only the in-frame clones, and not every one. The repertoire has under 150,000 clones, approximately 86% of them found once; the top ten carry 2% to 3%. Details on this clone: Its specificity is not known.

Study findings and constraints: Repertoires were obtained only post-peak T cell response. Seropositive AZD1222 recipients at baseline numbered only 5 to 7.

The germline gives CDR1 MNHEY, CDR2 SVGAGI. Trimming took off 4 bases at V and 5 bases at J, with 14 bases between the two ends. This CDR3 spans 14 amino acids. The origin of this receptor is an adult who received the AZD1222 COVID-19 vaccine. The rearrangement uses TRBV6-5 and TRBJ1-1; a possible D gene is TRBD1 (6 bases). Specimen: peripheral blood, collected 28 days after the second AZD1222 dose. The CDR3 reads CASSSQGSRTEAFF. Written as DNA, the CDR3 is TGTGCCAGCAGTTCGCAGGGGAGTCGGACTGAAGCTTTCTTT.